The clone carrying this TCR beta chain was observed a single time. Its matching antigen is unknown. TCRdb re-called the 5' RACE reads with MiXCR, one entry per CDR3 protein. Among 290,000 or so distinct CDR3 sequences listed, around 20% were seen once. The sample comes from a study of CD8 T cells in ankylosing spondylitis. Study-wide points: What appeared characteristic of ankylosing spondylitis blood was a TCR beta motif of eight highly homologous variants. Disease-associated clones were CD8+ and fairly uncommon in peripheral blood.

Sequencing input: blood, either unsorted or a sorted T cell fraction (not recorded which). This sequence originates from a female donor with ankylosing spondylitis or in good health (not recorded which).

The chain's CDR3 is CASSQYTDTQYF. Written as DNA, the CDR3 is TGTGCCAGCAGCCAATACACAGATACGCAGTATTTT. The V call is TRBV14, the J call TRBJ2-3; no clear D gene. Trimming pared 2 bases from V and 2 bases from J, leaving 2 bases between. CDR3 length equals 12 residues. CDR1 is SGHDN, CDR2 FVKESK, per germline.